The rows below give T cell receptor beta chains drawn from one sample of a study of OX40 agonist ivuxolimab in advanced cancers. This table comes from immunoSEQ multiplex PCR, and its TCRdb copy is limited to in-frame clones, with some not included. The sample holds approximately 70,000 clones, around nine tenths seen once. The sequenced sample was CD4+ or CD8+ T cells sorted from blood, obtained in a trial of the OX40 agonist ivuxolimab. The receptors were gathered from an adult with an advanced solid tumor such as melanoma, head and neck, liver or kidney cancer. The CDR3 runs from the conserved cysteine through the conserved F or W. A D gene is named only where the DNA matches it firmly. The size entry is marked missing in some rows and otherwise reads once, few, many or a size class.

V gene	clone size	D gene	J gene	CDR3 length	CDR3 protein	CDR3 DNA
TRBV19	NA	TRBD1	TRBJ2-1	16	CASSIASGQGYNEQFF	TGTGCCAGTAGTATCGCATCAGGACAGGGATACAATGAGCAGTTCTTC
TRBV28	NA	NA	TRBJ1-6	14	CASSWQGMGSPLHF	TGTGCCAGCAGTTGGCAGGGGATGGGTTCACCCCTCCACTTT
TRBV7-3	NA	NA	TRBJ2-3	13	CASSSISGDTQYF	TGTGCCAGCAGCTCCATTAGCGGAGATACGCAGTATTTT
TRBV30	few	NA	TRBJ1-1	13	CAWSARFQPEAFF	TGTGCCTGGAGTGCCCGATTTCAGCCTGAAGCTTTCTTT
TRBV6-5	NA	NA	TRBJ2-2	15	CASSYGGSGTGELFF	TGTGCCAGCAGTTATGGAGGGAGTGGGACCGGGGAGTTGTTTTTT
TRBV29-1	NA	NA	TRBJ1-4	13	CSVAGVYNEKLFF	TGCAGCGTTGCCGGGGTCTATAATGAAAAACTGTTTTTT
TRBV6-1	NA	TRBD1	TRBJ2-7	15	CASSGGQGFFYEQYF	TGTGCCAGCAGTGGGGGACAGGGGTTTTTCTACGAGCAGTACTTC
TRBV19	NA	NA	TRBJ2-1	13	CASSTAAYNEQFF	TGTGCCAGTAGTACAGCGGCCTACAATGAGCAGTTCTTC
TRBV19	once	TRBD1	TRBJ2-7	15	CASSIMTRGLYEQYF	TGTGCCAGTAGTATTATGACGAGGGGGCTCTACGAGCAGTACTTC
TRBV4-3	NA	NA	TRBJ2-1	15	CASSQEEVSYNEQFF	TGCGCCAGCAGCCAAGAAGAGGTATCCTACAATGAGCAGTTCTTC
TRBV4-1	NA	NA	TRBJ1-1	16	CASSQEWGVLNTEAFF	TGCGCCAGCAGCCAAGAATGGGGGGTCCTGAACACTGAAGCTTTCTTT
TRBV10-2	NA	NA	TRBJ2-1	15	CASSESVVVRDEQFF	TGCGCCAGCAGTGAGTCGGTGGTAGTGAGGGATGAGCAGTTCTTC
TRBV15	NA	TRBD1	TRBJ2-2	18	CATSSTGQGVGWTGELFF	TGTGCCACCAGCAGTACGGGACAGGGGGTAGGGTGGACCGGGGAGCTGTTTTTT
TRBV2	NA	NA	TRBJ2-7	12	CASTGTSYEQYF	TGTGCCAGCACTGGGACGTCCTACGAGCAGTACTTC
TRBV11-2	NA	NA	TRBJ2-7	13	CASSIQSSYEQYF	TGTGCCAGCAGCATCCAGTCTTCCTACGAGCAGTACTTC
TRBV7-9	NA	NA	TRBJ2-3	16	CASSSSTGRGQDTQYF	TGTGCCAGCAGCTCGTCGACAGGAAGAGGGCAAGATACGCAGTATTTT
TRBV9	NA	TRBD2	TRBJ2-1	18	CASSAGLAGGSSYNEQFF	TGTGCCAGCAGCGCGGGACTAGCGGGAGGGAGCTCCTACAATGAGCAGTTCTTC
TRBV4-1	NA	NA	TRBJ1-1	17	CASSPLEKGRESTEAFF	TGCGCCAGCAGCCCCCTTGAAAAGGGCAGGGAGAGCACTGAAGCTTTCTTT
TRBV27	NA	NA	TRBJ2-7	13	CASSQGRSYEQYF	TGTGCCAGCAGTCAGGGCCGCTCCTACGAGCAGTACTTC
TRBV7-2	NA	NA	TRBJ2-7	16	CASSLEGGGLPYEQYF	TGTGCCAGCAGCTTAGAGGGTGGGGGCCTCCCCTACGAGCAGTACTTC
TRBV4-3	NA	NA	TRBJ1-1	13	CASSPDGGTEAFF	TGCGCCAGCAGCCCCGATGGAGGCACTGAAGCTTTCTTT
TRBV7-9	few	TRBD2	TRBJ2-7	15	CASSPGLAGSYEQYF	TGTGCCAGCAGCCCCGGACTAGCGGGCTCCTACGAGCAGTACTTC
TRBV5-6	NA	NA	TRBJ2-7	15	CASSLVAVPSYEQYF	TGTGCCAGCAGCTTGGTGGCGGTCCCCTCCTACGAGCAGTACTTC
TRBV29-1	once	TRBD1	TRBJ2-1	15	CSVEFPGTGFNEQFF	TGCAGCGTTGAATTCCCCGGGACAGGTTTTAATGAGCAGTTCTTC
TRBV19	NA	NA	TRBJ1-4	15	CASSSAEGLAEKLFF	TGTGCCAGTAGTTCGGCGGAGGGGCTAGCTGAAAAACTGTTTTTT
TRBV19	NA	TRBD1	TRBJ1-2	13	CASSPGGNYGYTF	TGTGCCAGTAGTCCAGGGGGCAACTATGGCTACACCTTC
TRBV4-3	NA	NA	TRBJ1-2	14	CASSPTDENYGYTF	TGCGCCAGCAGCCCTACAGATGAAAACTATGGCTACACCTTC
TRBV29-1	NA	NA	TRBJ2-3	13	CSVDWQGTDTQYF	TGCAGCGTTGATTGGCAGGGCACAGATACGCAGTATTTT
TRBV13	NA	TRBD2	TRBJ2-3	21	CASSLAYDAREGRLPTDTQYF	TGTGCCAGCAGCTTAGCTTACGACGCGCGGGAGGGCCGATTACCCACAGATACGCAGTATTTT
TRBV6-1	NA	TRBD1	TRBJ2-7	14	CASTKTGDPYEQYF	TGTGCCAGCACCAAGACAGGGGATCCCTACGAGCAGTACTTC
TRBV27	NA	NA	TRBJ1-1	13	CASSPSRDTEAFF	TGTGCCAGCAGTCCCTCTAGGGACACTGAAGCTTTCTTT
TRBV5-4	NA	NA	TRBJ2-1	14	CASSFTSGHNEQFF	TGTGCCAGCAGCTTTACTTCCGGACACAATGAGCAGTTCTTC
TRBV29-1	few	TRBD1	TRBJ1-4	10	CSVVLDRLFF	TGCAGCGTTGTTCTGGACAGGCTGTTTTTT
TRBV27	NA	NA	TRBJ1-2	13	CASSSGELYGYTF	TGTGCCAGCAGTTCGGGAGAACTCTATGGCTACACCTTC
TRBV9	NA	TRBD2	TRBJ2-1	15	CASSDGGGLGNEQFF	TGTGCCAGCAGCGACGGCGGGGGGCTGGGTAATGAGCAGTTCTTC
TRBV5-6	NA	NA	TRBJ1-1	13	CASSFGPSAEAFF	TGTGCCAGCAGCTTTGGCCCCTCGGCTGAAGCTTTCTTT
TRBV4-3	NA	TRBD2	TRBJ2-3	16	CASSQGQAGRADTQYF	TGCGCCAGCAGCCAAGGTCAGGCAGGGAGGGCAGATACGCAGTATTTT
TRBV4-3	NA	NA	TRBJ2-7	16	CASSHGSRSGLYEQYF	TGCGCCAGCAGCCATGGGTCGAGGTCTGGCTTGTACGAGCAGTACTTC
TRBV11-2	NA	NA	TRBJ2-1	14	CASSVRPVWNEQFF	TGTGCCAGCAGCGTTCGTCCTGTTTGGAATGAGCAGTTCTTC
TRBV6-5	NA	NA	TRBJ2-5	13	CASSYGGQETQYF	TGTGCCAGCAGTTACGGGGGACAAGAGACCCAGTACTTC
TRBV11-2	NA	NA	TRBJ2-2	12	CASSLVAGELFF	TGTGCCAGCAGCTTAGTAGCCGGGGAGCTGTTTTTT
TRBV7-9	NA	NA	TRBJ1-1	15	CASSLVQAGNTEAFF	TGTGCCAGCAGCTTAGTTCAGGCGGGGAACACTGAAGCTTTCTTT
TRBV9	NA	NA	TRBJ2-4	10	CAPTKNIQYF	TGTGCCCCGACCAAAAACATTCAGTACTTC
TRBV7-6	NA	TRBD1	TRBJ1-2	13	CASSYGQGAGYTF	TGTGCCAGCAGCTATGGGCAGGGGGCGGGCTACACCTTC
TRBV30	NA	NA	TRBJ1-3	14	CAWKGKGRRNTIYF	TGTGCCTGGAAGGGGAAAGGGAGAAGAAACACCATATATTTT
TRBV4-3	NA	NA	TRBJ1-2	16	CASSQDLREANYGYTF	TGCGCCAGCAGCCAAGATTTAAGGGAAGCTAACTATGGCTACACCTTC
TRBV10-3	NA	NA	TRBJ1-2	16	CAISEWVPEKNYGYTF	TGTGCCATCAGTGAGTGGGTCCCCGAAAAAAACTATGGCTACACCTTC
TRBV19	NA	NA	TRBJ2-7	14	CASSPEVGAYEQYF	TGTGCCAGTAGTCCGGAGGTAGGGGCCTACGAGCAGTACTTC
TRBV11-3	NA	NA	TRBJ2-3	16	CASSLDTGAGTDTQYF	TGTGCCAGCAGCTTAGATACGGGGGCGGGCACAGATACGCAGTATTTT
TRBV27	NA	NA	TRBJ1-1	13	CASSTGMYTEAFF	TGTGCCAGCAGTACTGGGATGTACACTGAAGCTTTCTTT
TRBV4-1	NA	TRBD2	TRBJ2-1	15	CASSQRTSEYNEQFF	TGCGCCAGCAGCCAAAGGACTAGCGAGTACAATGAGCAGTTCTTC
TRBV27	once	TRBD2	TRBJ2-7	17	CASSPIGDYGSSYEQYF	TGTGCCAGCAGCCCCATAGGGGACTACGGAAGCTCCTACGAGCAGTACTTC
TRBV15	NA	NA	TRBJ1-4	15	CATSRDGGGTEKLFF	TGTGCCACCAGCAGAGACGGGGGAGGCACGGAAAAACTGTTTTTT
TRBV12-5	NA	NA	TRBJ1-4	16	CASGPRDPGANEKLFF	TGTGCTAGTGGCCCCCGGGACCCAGGGGCTAATGAAAAACTGTTTTTT